One and the same sample provided the 5 T cell receptor beta chains below, sequenced in a study of blood T cells in healthy people across ages (dated by TCRdb to between 2015 and 2017). The library was produced with 5' RACE. The instrument given in TCRdb is Illumina HiSeq 2500. A second PCR of about 6 to 11 cycles was run with a J-beta primer mix and a sample-barcoded 5' primer. TCRdb ran its own pipeline on the public reads, namely fastp trimming at Q25 and MiXCR clone calling, and kept in-frame beta chains. Identical CDR3 proteins give one entry, which carries the most common genes and DNA. The sample contains 910,000 or so distinct CDR3 sequences, just over 50% of them found a single time. In total, the top ten clones hold around 21% of the sample. The sample comprised blood. The receptors shown here come from a woman aged 55-70 years in good health.

This clonotype was recorded a few times. The chain has TRBV12-3 or TRBV12-4 and TRBJ2-6; no definite D call. This CDR3 comprises 14 residues. V was clipped by 7 bases and J by 0 bases, with 7 bases between them. The CDR3 sequence: CASIGSSGANVLTF. The DNA for the CDR3 is TGTGCCAGCATAGGTTCCTCTGGGGCCAACGTCCTGACTTTC.

This chain uses TRBV5-5 with TRBJ2-5; the D is unclear. The CDR3 sequence is 13 residues long. The germline gives CDR1 SGHKS, CDR2 YYEKEE (reference sequence). V was cut by 0 bases and J by 6 bases, with 9 bases left in between. Written as DNA, the CDR3 is TGTGCCAGCAGCTTGGACGCGGAAAAGACCCAGTACTTC. As protein: CASSLDAEKTQYF.

Only a few counts were recorded for this clonotype. The rearrangement uses TRBV3-1 and TRBJ2-7, with 8 bases aligning to TRBD2. The V gene's germline CDR1 is LGHDT and CDR2 YNNKEL (reference sequence). This CDR3 has 14 residues. Trimming removed 4 bases from V and 2 bases from J; junction bases left unmatched: 4. Here the CDR3 DNA reads TGTGCCAGCAGCCCGGGACTAGAGACCTACGAGCAGTACTTC. Translated, it gives CASSPGLETYEQYF.

The chain couples TRBV20-1 to TRBJ2-1; 9 nucleotides align to TRBD2. The CDR3 spans 15 residues. Germline CDR1 and CDR2: DFQATT and SNEGSKA (reference sequence). Unmatched junction bases numbered 3, after V lost 0 bases and J lost 3 bases. Written as DNA, the CDR3 is TGCAGTGCTAGAGAGACTAGCGGCTACTACAATGAGCAGTTCTTC. It specifies CSARETSGYYNEQFF.

This sequence joins TRBV28 and TRBJ1-5, with D possibly being TRBD1 (5 bases). CDR1 and CDR2 (germline): MDHEN, SYDVKM. The CDR3 totals 16 residues. Trimming cost V 1 base and J 0 bases, with 10 bases left between them. The DNA of the CDR3 is TGTGCCAGCAGTTTATACCTGACAGTTAGCAATCAGCCCCAGCATTTT. Its translation: CASSLYLTVSNQPQHF.